This TCR beta chain was sequenced for a study of blood T cell repertoires in COVID-19. Trimming removed 2 bases at V and 0 bases at J, with 14 bases between. There are 16 residues in the CDR3. CDR1 and CDR2 (germline): LGHDT, YNNKEL (reference sequence). This clone was detected only once. Some clones are missing from TCRdb's copy, which holds only in-frame ones; the method was immunoSEQ multiplex PCR. Altogether 180,000 or so clones are present, 86% being singletons, with the ten largest covering 2.5% to 4%. Sequenced sample: peripheral blood. This clonotype was obtained from a man in his 70s with acute or convalescent COVID-19. The chain has TRBV3-1 (or the pseudogene TRBV3-2) and TRBJ2-7; TRBD1 is a possible D gene (6 bases). The CDR3 spells CASSQFQTGRSYEQYF. CDR3 bases: TGTGCCAGCAGCCAATTTCAGACAGGTCGCTCCTACGAGCAGTACTTC.